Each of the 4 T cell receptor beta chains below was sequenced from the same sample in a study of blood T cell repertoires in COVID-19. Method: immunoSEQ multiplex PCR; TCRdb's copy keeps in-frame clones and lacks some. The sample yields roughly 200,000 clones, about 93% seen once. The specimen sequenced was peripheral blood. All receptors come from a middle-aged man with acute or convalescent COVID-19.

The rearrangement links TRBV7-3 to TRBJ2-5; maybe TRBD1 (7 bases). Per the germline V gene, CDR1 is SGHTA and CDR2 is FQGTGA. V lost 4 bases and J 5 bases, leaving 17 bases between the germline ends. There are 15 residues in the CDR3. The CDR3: CASSSRQGGGETQYF. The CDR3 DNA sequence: TGTGCCAGCAGCTCCCGACAGGGAGGCGGTGAGACCCAGTACTTC.

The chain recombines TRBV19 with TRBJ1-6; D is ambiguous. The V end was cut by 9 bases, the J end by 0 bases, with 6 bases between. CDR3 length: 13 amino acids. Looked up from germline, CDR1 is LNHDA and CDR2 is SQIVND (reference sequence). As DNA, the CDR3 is TGTGCCAGAACAGCCTCCTATAATTCACCCCTCCACTTT. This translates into CARTASYNSPLHF.

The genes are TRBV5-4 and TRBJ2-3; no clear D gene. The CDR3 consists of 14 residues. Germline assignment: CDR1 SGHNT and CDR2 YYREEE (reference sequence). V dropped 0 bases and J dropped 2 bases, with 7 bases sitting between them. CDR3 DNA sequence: TGTGCCAGCAGCTTGGGCAGCGTCACAGATACGCAGTATTTT. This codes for CASSLGSVTDTQYF. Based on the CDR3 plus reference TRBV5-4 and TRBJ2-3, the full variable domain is ETGVTQSPTHLIKTRGQQVTLRCSSQSGHNTVSWYQQALGQGPQFIFQYYREEENGRGNFPPRFSGLQFPNYSSELNVNALELDDSALYLCASSLGSVTDTQYFGPGTRLTVL.

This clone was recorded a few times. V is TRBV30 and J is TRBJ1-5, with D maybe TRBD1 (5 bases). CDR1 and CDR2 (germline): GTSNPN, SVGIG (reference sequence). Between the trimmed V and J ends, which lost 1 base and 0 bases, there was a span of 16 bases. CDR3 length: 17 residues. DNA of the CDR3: TGTGCCTGGAGTGGGCGGGGAGGGGCCTCTAGCAATCAGCCCCAGCATTTT. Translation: CAWSGRGGASSNQPQHF. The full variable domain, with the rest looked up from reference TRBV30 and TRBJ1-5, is SQTIHQWPATLVQPVGSPLSLECTVEGTSNPNLYWYRQAAGRGLQLLFYSVGIGQISSEVPQNLSASRPQDRQFILSSKKLLLSDSGFYLCAWSGRGGASSNQPQHFGDGTRLSIL.